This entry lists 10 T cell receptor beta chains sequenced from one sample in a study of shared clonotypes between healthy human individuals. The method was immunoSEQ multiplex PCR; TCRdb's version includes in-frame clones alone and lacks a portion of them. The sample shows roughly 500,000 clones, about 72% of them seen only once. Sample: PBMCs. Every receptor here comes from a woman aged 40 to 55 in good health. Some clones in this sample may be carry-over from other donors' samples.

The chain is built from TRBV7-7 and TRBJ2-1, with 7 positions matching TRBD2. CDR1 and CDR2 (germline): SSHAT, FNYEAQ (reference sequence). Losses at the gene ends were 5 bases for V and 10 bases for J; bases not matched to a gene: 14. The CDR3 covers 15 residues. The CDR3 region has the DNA TGTGCCAGCAGCCCCCTCAGCGGGATCGGTGACGAGCAGTTCTTC. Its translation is CASSPLSGIGDEQFF.

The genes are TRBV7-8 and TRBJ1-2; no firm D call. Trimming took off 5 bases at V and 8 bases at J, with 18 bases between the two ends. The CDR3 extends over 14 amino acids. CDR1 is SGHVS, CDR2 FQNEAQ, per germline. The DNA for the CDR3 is TGTGCCAGCAGCCCCCGGAGCGGGTTTAGCGGCTACACCTTC. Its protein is CASSPRSGFSGYTF. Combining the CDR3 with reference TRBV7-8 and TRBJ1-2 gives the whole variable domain GAGVSQSPRYKVAKRGQDVALRCDPISGHVSLFWYQQALGQGPEFLTYFQNEAQLDKSGLPSDRFFAERPEGSVSTLKIQRTQQEDSAVYLCASSPRSGFSGYTFGSGTRLTVV.

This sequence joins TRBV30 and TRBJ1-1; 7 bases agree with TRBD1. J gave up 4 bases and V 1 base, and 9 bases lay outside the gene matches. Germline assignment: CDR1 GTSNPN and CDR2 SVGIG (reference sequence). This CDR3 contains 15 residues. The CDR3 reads CAWSGQDRALTEAFF. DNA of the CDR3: TGTGCCTGGAGTGGCCAAGACAGGGCACTCACTGAAGCTTTCTTT.

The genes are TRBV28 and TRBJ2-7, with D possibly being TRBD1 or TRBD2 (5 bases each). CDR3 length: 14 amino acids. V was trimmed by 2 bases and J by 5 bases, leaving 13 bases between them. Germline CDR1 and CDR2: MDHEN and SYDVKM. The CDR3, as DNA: TGTGCCAGCAGTTTAGGCCCTGAGGGGCACGAGCAGTACTTC. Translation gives CASSLGPEGHEQYF.

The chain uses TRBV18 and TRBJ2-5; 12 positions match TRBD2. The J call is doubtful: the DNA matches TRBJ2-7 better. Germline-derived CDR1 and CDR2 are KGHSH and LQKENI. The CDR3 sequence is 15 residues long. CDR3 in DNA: TGTGCCAGCTCACCTACCCAGGGACTAGCGGGCGAGCAGTACTTC. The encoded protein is CASSPTQGLAGEQYF.

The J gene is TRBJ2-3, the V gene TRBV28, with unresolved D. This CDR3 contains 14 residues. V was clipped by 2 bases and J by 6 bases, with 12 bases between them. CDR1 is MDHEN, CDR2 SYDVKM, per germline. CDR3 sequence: CASSLPIPYDTQYF. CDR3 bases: TGTGCCAGCAGTTTACCCATACCCTACGATACGCAGTATTTT.

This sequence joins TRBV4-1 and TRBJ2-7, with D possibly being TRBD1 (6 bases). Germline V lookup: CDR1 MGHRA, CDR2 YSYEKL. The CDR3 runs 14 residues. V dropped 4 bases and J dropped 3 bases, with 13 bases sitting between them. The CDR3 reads CASSPRDTHYEQYF. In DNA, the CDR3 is TGCGCCAGCAGCCCCCGGGACACTCACTACGAGCAGTACTTC.

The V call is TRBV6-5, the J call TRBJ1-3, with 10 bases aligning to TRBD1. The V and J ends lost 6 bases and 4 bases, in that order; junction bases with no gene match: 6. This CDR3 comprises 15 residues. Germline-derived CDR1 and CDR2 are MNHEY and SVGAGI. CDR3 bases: TGTGCCAGCAGCTTGACAGGGGGCAAAGGAAACACCATATATTTT. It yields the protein CASSLTGGKGNTIYF.

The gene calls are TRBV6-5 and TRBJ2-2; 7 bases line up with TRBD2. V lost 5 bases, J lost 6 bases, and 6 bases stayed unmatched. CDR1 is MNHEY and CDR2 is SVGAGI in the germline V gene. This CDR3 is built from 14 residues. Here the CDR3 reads CASSTETSPGELFF. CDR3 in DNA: TGTGCCAGCAGTACCGAGACTAGCCCCGGGGAGCTGTTTTTT.

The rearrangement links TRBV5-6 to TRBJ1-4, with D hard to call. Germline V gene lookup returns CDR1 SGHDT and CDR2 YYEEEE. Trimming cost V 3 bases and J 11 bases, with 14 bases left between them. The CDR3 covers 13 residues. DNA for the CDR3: TGTGCCAGCAGCTCCGTCCCTCAAGGGAAACTGTTTTTT. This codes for CASSSVPQGKLFF.